These T cell receptor beta chains were read from a single sample in a study of cytomegalovirus exposure and HLA in healthy donors. TCRdb's table, derived via immunoSEQ multiplex PCR, lists solely in-frame clones and lacks some. Seen here are roughly 150,000 clones, 80% observed once, and the top ten hold under 3%. Sequenced: PBMCs. The receptors were gathered from a male donor in good health and CMV-seronegative. CDR3s include the opening cysteine and the closing phenylalanine or tryptophan. Each record gives: clone size, J gene, V gene, D gene, CDR3 protein, CDR3 DNA. The D gene is left open where the match is weak. Rows give clone size only sometimes, using once, few, many, or a class for an expanded clone.

clone_size: .
j_call: TRBJ2-7
v_call: TRBV5-1
d_call: TRBD2
cdr3_aa: CASSSRGGLDGEQYF
cdr3_nt: TGCGCCAGCAGCTCCCGGGGGGGGCTGGATGGCGAGCAGTACTTC

clone_size: .
j_call: TRBJ2-5
v_call: TRBV10-1
d_call: .
cdr3_aa: CASSASGAEETQYF
cdr3_nt: TGCGCCAGCAGCGCTAGTGGGGCCGAAGAGACCCAGTACTTC

clone_size: once
j_call: TRBJ1-4
v_call: TRBV7-9
d_call: TRBD1
cdr3_aa: CASRQTGGNEKLFF
cdr3_nt: TGTGCCAGCAGGCAGACAGGGGGCAATGAAAAACTGTTTTTT

clone_size: .
j_call: TRBJ1-2
v_call: TRBV7-9
d_call: .
cdr3_aa: CASSATTGLTYGYTF
cdr3_nt: TGTGCCAGCAGCGCAACGACAGGCCTAACCTATGGCTACACCTTC

clone_size: .
j_call: TRBJ1-3
v_call: TRBV4-1
d_call: .
cdr3_aa: CASSQGAGFGAGNTIYF
cdr3_nt: TGCGCCAGCAGCCAAGGCGCAGGGTTCGGCGCTGGAAACACCATATATTTT

clone_size: .
j_call: TRBJ1-4
v_call: TRBV6-1
d_call: TRBD1
cdr3_aa: CASSTPGQGEEKLFF
cdr3_nt: TGTGCCAGCAGTACTCCGGGACAGGGGGAAGAAAAACTGTTTTTT

clone_size: many
j_call: TRBJ1-2
v_call: TRBV7-9
d_call: .
cdr3_aa: CASSRLGADYGYTF
cdr3_nt: TGTGCCAGCAGCCGACTTGGAGCGGACTATGGCTACACCTTC

clone_size: .
j_call: TRBJ2-5
v_call: TRBV19
d_call: TRBD1
cdr3_aa: CASSMGPGQGYQETQYF
cdr3_nt: TGTGCCAGTAGTATGGGGCCGGGACAGGGGTACCAAGAGACCCAGTACTTC

clone_size: few
j_call: TRBJ1-1
v_call: TRBV2
d_call: .
cdr3_aa: CASKGPGYTEAFF
cdr3_nt: TGTGCCAGCAAAGGCCCAGGGTACACTGAAGCTTTCTTT

clone_size: .
j_call: TRBJ1-2
v_call: TRBV6-1
d_call: TRBD1
cdr3_aa: CASSDRGNFYGYTF
cdr3_nt: TGTGCCAGCAGTGACAGGGGGAACTTCTATGGCTACACCTTC

clone_size: .
j_call: TRBJ1-1
v_call: TRBV18
d_call: TRBD1
cdr3_aa: CASSLSDRGLFLNTEAFF
cdr3_nt: TGTGCCAGCTCCCTCTCTGACAGGGGGCTTTTTCTGAACACTGAAGCTTTCTTT

clone_size: few
j_call: TRBJ1-2
v_call: TRBV2
d_call: .
cdr3_aa: CASGGDGPYGYTF
cdr3_nt: TGTGCCAGCGGGGGGGACGGACCCTATGGCTACACCTTC

clone_size: .
j_call: TRBJ1-3
v_call: TRBV30
d_call: .
cdr3_aa: CAWSLGGSGNTIYF
cdr3_nt: TGTGCCTGGAGCTTGGGGGGGTCTGGAAACACCATATATTTT

clone_size: once
j_call: TRBJ1-1
v_call: TRBV2
d_call: .
cdr3_aa: CASSIYTEAFF
cdr3_nt: TGTGCCAGCAGTATCTACACTGAAGCTTTCTTT

clone_size: .
j_call: TRBJ2-2
v_call: TRBV18
d_call: .
cdr3_aa: CASSPLAGDTGELFF
cdr3_nt: TGTGCCAGCTCACCGTTGGCAGGGGACACCGGGGAGCTGTTTTTT

clone_size: .
j_call: TRBJ2-1
v_call: TRBV18
d_call: TRBD2
cdr3_aa: CASSRDSGGDNEQFF
cdr3_nt: TGTGCCAGCTCGCGGGATAGCGGGGGGGACAATGAGCAGTTCTTC

clone_size: .
j_call: TRBJ2-7
v_call: TRBV7-9
d_call: .
cdr3_aa: CASSLGSYEQYF
cdr3_nt: TGTGCCAGCAGCTTAGGGAGCTACGAGCAGTACTTC

clone_size: few
j_call: TRBJ2-1
v_call: TRBV7-6
d_call: TRBD1
cdr3_aa: CASSPGRGTGVYEQFF
cdr3_nt: TGTGCCAGCAGCCCCGGTAGGGGGACAGGGGTATATGAGCAGTTCTTC

clone_size: .
j_call: TRBJ2-3
v_call: TRBV4-3
d_call: TRBD2
cdr3_aa: CASSQGNGGAGGTDTQYF
cdr3_nt: TGCGCCAGCAGCCAAGGGAACGGGGGGGCCGGTGGGACAGATACGCAGTATTTT

clone_size: .
j_call: TRBJ1-1
v_call: TRBV6-6
d_call: TRBD1
cdr3_aa: CASSDRVIEAFF
cdr3_nt: TGTGCCAGCAGCGACAGGGTAATTGAAGCTTTCTTT

clone_size: .
j_call: TRBJ1-1
v_call: TRBV27
d_call: TRBD1
cdr3_aa: CASNYRGNTEAFF
cdr3_nt: TGTGCCAGCAATTACAGGGGAAACACTGAAGCTTTCTTT

clone_size: .
j_call: TRBJ1-2
v_call: TRBV30
d_call: .
cdr3_aa: CARYSVLGPANYGYTF
cdr3_nt: TGTGCCCGTTACAGTGTTCTGGGCCCAGCTAACTATGGCTACACCTTC

clone_size: .
j_call: TRBJ1-2
v_call: TRBV6-1
d_call: TRBD1
cdr3_aa: CASSGGDRANYGYTF
cdr3_nt: TGTGCCAGCAGTGGTGGGGACAGAGCTAACTATGGCTACACCTTC

clone_size: few
j_call: TRBJ1-1
v_call: TRBV18
d_call: .
cdr3_aa: CASSPQAGLDQAFF
cdr3_nt: TGTGCCAGCTCACCACAGGCAGGGTTGGATCAAGCTTTCTTT

clone_size: .
j_call: TRBJ2-7
v_call: TRBV5-1
d_call: TRBD1
cdr3_aa: CASSPGTATYEQYF
cdr3_nt: TGCGCCAGCAGTCCCGGGACAGCCACCTACGAGCAGTACTTC

clone_size: few
j_call: TRBJ2-5
v_call: TRBV7-9
d_call: TRBD2
cdr3_aa: CASSPPSLRGWQETQYF
cdr3_nt: TGTGCCAGCAGCCCCCCGTCACTGCGGGGGTGGCAAGAGACCCAGTACTTC

clone_size: .
j_call: TRBJ2-5
v_call: TRBV18
d_call: TRBD2
cdr3_aa: CASSSGTRGETQYF
cdr3_nt: TGTGCCAGCTCATCCGGGACTAGAGGAGAGACTCAGTACTTC

clone_size: .
j_call: TRBJ2-2
v_call: TRBV14
d_call: TRBD1
cdr3_aa: CASSPSTGPWSGELFF
cdr3_nt: TGTGCCAGCAGCCCCTCGACAGGGCCGTGGTCCGGGGAGCTGTTTTTT

clone_size: .
j_call: TRBJ1-1
v_call: TRBV2
d_call: .
cdr3_aa: CASIKTEAATEAFF
cdr3_nt: TGTGCCAGCATAAAAACTGAGGCGGCCACTGAAGCTTTCTTT

clone_size: .
j_call: TRBJ2-5
v_call: TRBV5-1
d_call: .
cdr3_aa: CASSYRDFDALETQYF
cdr3_nt: TGCGCCAGCAGCTATAGGGACTTTGATGCATTGGAGACCCAGTACTTC

clone_size: .
j_call: TRBJ1-2
v_call: TRBV7-9
d_call: .
cdr3_aa: CASSPRDTAYGYTF
cdr3_nt: TGTGCCAGCAGCCCACGGGACACCGCCTATGGCTACACCTTC

clone_size: .
j_call: TRBJ1-5
v_call: TRBV2
d_call: .
cdr3_aa: CASSVLSNQPQHF
cdr3_nt: TGTGCCAGCAGTGTCCTGTCTAATCAGCCCCAGCATTTT

clone_size: .
j_call: TRBJ2-2
v_call: TRBV19
d_call: .
cdr3_aa: CASSINRDTGELFF
cdr3_nt: TGTGCCAGTAGTATAAACAGGGATACCGGGGAGCTGTTTTTT

clone_size: .
j_call: TRBJ1-6
v_call: TRBV14
d_call: .
cdr3_aa: CASSQGYDSRGSPLHF
cdr3_nt: TGTGCCAGCAGCCAAGGGTACGACAGTCGTGGGTCACCCCTCCACTTT

clone_size: .
j_call: TRBJ2-7
v_call: TRBV5-1
d_call: TRBD1
cdr3_aa: CASSKDRGRGEQYF
cdr3_nt: TGCGCCAGCAGCAAGGACAGGGGGCGAGGCGAGCAGTACTTC

clone_size: .
j_call: TRBJ1-5
v_call: TRBV18
d_call: .
cdr3_aa: CASSPQREEGPQHF
cdr3_nt: TGTGCCAGCTCACCACAAAGGGAGGAGGGGCCCCAGCATTTT

clone_size: .
j_call: TRBJ2-1
v_call: TRBV5-1
d_call: .
cdr3_aa: CASSGGGAPDNEQFF
cdr3_nt: TGCGCCAGCAGCGGCGGCGGGGCGCCGGACAATGAGCAGTTCTTC